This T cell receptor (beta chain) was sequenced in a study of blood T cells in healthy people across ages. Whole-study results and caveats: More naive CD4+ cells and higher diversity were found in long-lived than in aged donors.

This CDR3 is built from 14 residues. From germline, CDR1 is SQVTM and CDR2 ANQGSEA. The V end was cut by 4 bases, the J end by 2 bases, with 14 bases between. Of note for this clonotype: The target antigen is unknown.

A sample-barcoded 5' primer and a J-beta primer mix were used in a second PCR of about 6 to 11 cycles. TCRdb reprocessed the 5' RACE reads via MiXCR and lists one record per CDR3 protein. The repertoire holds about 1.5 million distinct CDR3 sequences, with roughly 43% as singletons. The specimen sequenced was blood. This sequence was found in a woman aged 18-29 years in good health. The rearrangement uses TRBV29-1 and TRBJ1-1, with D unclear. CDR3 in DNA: TGCAGCGTTGGTAAGCCCCTAGAAAACACTGAAGCTTTCTTT. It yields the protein CSVGKPLENTEAFF.